This passage covers 27 T cell receptor beta chains from one sample sequenced in a study of blood T cell repertoires in COVID-19. This table comes from immunoSEQ multiplex PCR, and its TCRdb copy is limited to in-frame clones, with some not included. The table records 300,000 to 350,000 clones, roughly 86% of them present only once. The sample taken for sequencing was peripheral blood. All receptors come from a young man with COVID-19, enrolled during active disease.

The J gene is TRBJ2-5, the V gene TRBV4-1, with no clear D. The CDR3 spans 14 residues. CDR1 is MGHRA, CDR2 YSYEKL, per germline. Trimming cost V 0 bases and J 7 bases, with 12 bases left between them. The CDR3 DNA reads as TGCGCCAGCAGCCAAGAGGCAGAGGCATTGACCCAGTACTTC. Its translation is CASSQEAEALTQYF.

This chain uses TRBV7-9 with TRBJ2-5, with 8 positions matching TRBD2. The J segment lost 4 bases and the V segment lost 7 bases, leaving 11 bases of the junction unmatched. Germline-derived CDR1 and CDR2 are SEHNR and FQNEAQ (reference sequence). The CDR3 runs 15 residues. The DNA for the CDR3 is TGTGCCAGCACTGCGGGGGGTGGGTCCCGAGAGACCCAGTACTTC. Translated: CASTAGGGSRETQYF.

This clone was seen just once. The V call is TRBV11-1, the J call TRBJ2-7; 8 bases are a match to TRBD1. From germline, CDR1 is SGHAT and CDR2 FQDESV (reference sequence). The CDR3 length is 13 residues. Losses at the gene ends were 4 bases for V and 3 bases for J; bases not matched to a gene: 2. The CDR3 reads CASSSDRGYEQYF. The CDR3 nucleotides are TGTGCCAGCAGCTCAGACAGGGGCTACGAGCAGTACTTC.

The rearrangement joins TRBV27 to TRBJ2-4; 9 bases agree with TRBD1. Trimming cost V 6 bases and J 6 bases; bases outside gene matches: 3. CDR3 size: 13 residues. CDR1 is MNHEY and CDR2 is SMNVEV in the germline V gene (reference sequence). CDR3 amino acids: CASRGTGTNIQYF. The CDR3 DNA follows: TGTGCCAGCAGGGGGACAGGGACAAACATTCAGTACTTC.

The genes are TRBV7-9 and TRBJ2-3, with 9 bases matching TRBD1. With 7 bases clipped from V and 4 bases from J, the junction kept 18 bases outside the gene matches. Germline lookup yields CDR1 SEHNR and CDR2 FQNEAQ (reference sequence). The CDR3 contains 18 residues. The CDR3 loop reads CASTRQMATGGGPDTQYF. The CDR3 DNA reads TGTGCCAGCACCAGACAAATGGCAACAGGGGGCGGGCCAGATACGCAGTATTTT.

Regarding this clone: The same CDR3 can be traced to other DNA sequences in this sample. The chain employs TRBV9 and TRBJ1-1; D is uncertain. Germline CDR1 SGDLS, CDR2 YYNGEE. Trimming pared 1 base from V and 1 base from J, leaving 5 bases between. This CDR3 region has 13 residues. The DNA for the CDR3 is TGTGCCAGCAGCGTACGGGGGAACACTGAAGCTTTCTTT. Translating gives CASSVRGNTEAFF.

This chain uses TRBV19 with TRBJ2-7, with TRBD2 matching 12 bases. The CDR3 extends over 14 amino acids. Germline assignment: CDR1 LNHDA and CDR2 SQIVND (reference sequence). V lost 7 bases to trimming and J lost 4 bases; unmatched junction nucleotides: 5. CDR3 residues: CASTRTSGAYEQYF. In nucleotides, the CDR3 is TGTGCCAGTACCAGGACTAGCGGGGCGTACGAGCAGTACTTC.

The chain recombines TRBV19 with TRBJ2-1, with D maybe TRBD1 (6 bases). The CDR3 loop spans 14 amino acids. V lost 7 bases and J 0 bases, leaving 10 bases between the germline ends. The germline V gene encodes CDR1 LNHDA and CDR2 SQIVND (reference sequence). CDR3 in amino acids: CASTGTSSYNEQFF. In nucleotides, the CDR3 is TGTGCCAGTACAGGGACAAGCTCCTACAATGAGCAGTTCTTC.

The J gene is TRBJ1-2, the V gene TRBV5-6; 9 nucleotides agree with TRBD1. Per germline, CDR1 SGHDT and CDR2 YYEEEE. The V gene end was trimmed by 7 bases and the J gene end by 8 bases; junction bases not matched to a gene: 12. This CDR3 is built from 14 residues. This CDR3 reads CASGGRDRVSGYTF. The CDR3 nucleotides read TGTGCCAGCGGTGGAAGGGACAGGGTGTCGGGCTACACCTTC.

The rearrangement links TRBV5-1 to TRBJ2-5; D gene ambiguous. CDR1 and CDR2 (germline): SGHRS, YFSETQ. The CDR3 is made up of 13 amino acids. Trimming removed 0 bases at V and 5 bases at J, with 8 bases between. The CDR3 here is CASSLDYAETQYF. The CDR3 DNA reads as TGCGCCAGCAGCTTGGATTATGCGGAGACCCAGTACTTC.

The J gene is TRBJ1-1, the V gene TRBV15, with 7 bases lining up with TRBD1. V lost 1 base, J lost 4 bases, and 6 bases stayed unmatched. Germline CDR1 LNHNV, CDR2 YYDKDF (reference sequence). This CDR3 comprises 15 residues. CDR3 coding DNA: TGTGCCACCAGCAGAGGAAGGGGACAGTCCACTGAAGCTTTCTTT. It is translated as CATSRGRGQSTEAFF.

The genes are TRBV9 and TRBJ2-2; 13 nucleotides match TRBD2. The length of the CDR3 is 18 residues. Germline loops: CDR1 SGDLS, CDR2 YYNGEE. V gave up 0 bases and J gave up 3 bases; unmatched junction bases: 5. CDR3 DNA sequence: TGTGCCAGCAGCGTAGCCCCGGGACTAGCGGGGTACACCGGGGAGCTGTTTTTT. It encodes CASSVAPGLAGYTGELFF.

This clone appeared a single time. The J gene is TRBJ2-1, the V gene TRBV6-4; 13 nucleotides match TRBD2. The V gene end was trimmed by 5 bases and the J gene end by 7 bases; junction bases not matched to a gene: 5. This CDR3 has 15 residues. Germline assignment: CDR1 MRHNA and CDR2 SNTAGT. Here the CDR3 reads CASSLLAGGHNEQFF. CDR3 sequence (DNA): TGTGCCAGCAGTCTACTAGCGGGGGGGCATAATGAGCAGTTCTTC.

This chain joins TRBV10-3 and TRBJ2-3; 10 positions match TRBD1. Losses at the gene ends were 4 bases for V and 6 bases for J; bases not matched to a gene: 10. Per the germline V gene, CDR1 is ENHRY and CDR2 is SYGVKD. The CDR3 has 16 residues. The CDR3 coding sequence is TGTGCCATCAGTGGGAGACAGGGGGCCCTTGGGGATACGCAGTATTTT. Translated, it gives CAISGRQGALGDTQYF.

V usage is TRBV2 and J usage is TRBJ1-5, with D unresolved. Trimming pared 6 bases from V and 6 bases from J, leaving 12 bases between. CDR1 is SNHLY, CDR2 FYNNEI, per germline. This CDR3 region has 13 residues. CDR3 coding DNA: TGTGCCAGCAGCTTAAACCACGGTCAGCCCCAGCATTTT. Protein: CASSLNHGQPQHF.

The rearrangement links TRBV30 to TRBJ1-3, with D possibly matching TRBD1 (6 bases). CDR3 length: 15 residues. Deletions cut 4 bases from V and 4 bases from J, with 17 bases between. Germline V gene lookup returns CDR1 GTSNPN and CDR2 SVGIG (reference sequence). The CDR3 loop reads CAWTFRGIGGNTIYF. The CDR3 nucleotides read TGTGCCTGGACTTTCAGGGGAATAGGAGGAAACACCATATATTTT.

The chain combines TRBV19 with TRBJ2-7, with D tentatively TRBD2 (6 bases). This CDR3 contains 14 residues. Germline V gene sequence: CDR1 LNHDA, CDR2 SQIVND (reference sequence). Trimming cost V 3 bases and J 2 bases, with 11 bases left between them. Here the CDR3 reads CASSIGGTPYEQYF. In nucleotides, the CDR3 is TGTGCCAGTAGTATCGGAGGGACCCCCTACGAGCAGTACTTC.

The rearrangement joins TRBV18 to TRBJ2-1; 9 nucleotides match TRBD1. Germline lookup yields CDR1 KGHSH and CDR2 LQKENI. The CDR3 extends over 15 amino acids. The J segment lost 8 bases and the V segment lost 3 bases, leaving 8 bases of the junction unmatched. The CDR3 bases are TGTGCCAGCTCACCCAACCGGGACAGGGCCCATGAGCAGTTCTTC. It specifies CASSPNRDRAHEQFF.

In this sample, this clone turned up once. The chain carries TRBV6-5 and TRBJ2-7; 7 bases are shared with TRBD2. The trim removed 2 bases at V and 2 bases at J, leaving 6 bases unmatched. CDR3 length equals 15 residues. CDR1 is MNHEY and CDR2 is SVGAGI in the germline V gene. The CDR3 loop reads CASSYGEGLAYEQYF. CDR3 DNA sequence: TGTGCCAGCAGTTACGGGGAGGGGTTGGCCTACGAGCAGTACTTC.

This rearrangement joins TRBV29-1 to TRBJ1-2; 9 nucleotides match TRBD1. Germline lookup yields CDR1 SQVTM and CDR2 ANQGSEA. CDR3 length equals 12 residues. V was pared by 8 bases and J by 4 bases, with 5 bases of the junction left unmatched. CDR3 loop: CSTGQGSYGYTF. For the CDR3, the DNA is TGCAGCACTGGACAGGGGTCCTATGGCTACACCTTC.

V usage is TRBV19 and J usage is TRBJ1-2; D gene unclear. Germline-derived CDR1 and CDR2 are LNHDA and SQIVND (reference sequence). The CDR3 runs to 13 residues. The CDR3 DNA sequence: TGTGGGGTTCGCGACGGAGCAAACTATGGCTACACCTTC. Translation gives CGVRDGANYGYTF.

The chain links TRBV19 to TRBJ1-1, with 8 bases identical to TRBD1. The CDR3 extends over 13 amino acids. Trimming at V came to 5 bases and at J to 9 bases, leaving 8 bases not matched to a gene. From germline, CDR1 is LNHDA and CDR2 SQIVND (reference sequence). The CDR3 region is CASSVRGQGKAFF. The CDR3 nucleotides read TGTGCCAGTAGTGTCAGGGGGCAGGGGAAAGCTTTCTTT. The whole variable domain, filled in from reference TRBV19 and TRBJ1-1, reads DGGITQSPKYLFRKEGQNVTLSCEQNLNHDAMYWYRQDPGQGLRLIYYSQIVNDFQKGDIAEGYSVSREKKESFPLTVTSAQKNPTAFYLCASSVRGQGKAFFGQGTRLTVV.

The chain combines TRBV19 with TRBJ2-7; the match to TRBD2 covers 14 bases. The length of the CDR3 is 14 residues. Trimming removed 8 bases from V and 6 bases from J; junction bases left unmatched: 6. CDR1 is LNHDA, CDR2 SQIVND, per germline (reference sequence). The CDR3 nucleotides are TGTGCCAGTGAGACTAGCGGGAGGGCCCGCGAGCAGTACTTC. Amino acids: CASETSGRAREQYF.

The chain links TRBV28 to TRBJ2-1, with TRBD2 matching 12 bases. The CDR3 runs to 15 residues. Germline V CDR1 and CDR2: MDHEN, SYDVKM. With V trimmed by 2 bases and J by 6 bases, 2 bases remained unmatched. In DNA form, the CDR3 reads TGTGCCAGCAGTTTAGTGACTAGCGGGAGCAATGAGCAGTTCTTC. This gives the protein CASSLVTSGSNEQFF.

The rearrangement uses TRBV7-8 and TRBJ1-5; 7 positions agree with TRBD1. CDR1 is SGHVS, CDR2 FQNEAQ, per germline. J gave up 2 bases and V 5 bases, and 6 bases lay outside the gene matches. The CDR3 extends over 15 amino acids. In DNA, the CDR3 is TGTGCCAGCAGCCGAGCCACAGGGGGCAATCAGCCCCAGCATTTT. Its protein product is CASSRATGGNQPQHF.

V is TRBV5-8 and J is TRBJ1-1, with D perhaps matching TRBD1 (5 bases). Trimming cost V 2 bases and J 10 bases, with 18 bases left between them. CDR1 and CDR2 (germline): SGHTS, YDEGEE. This CDR3 has 14 amino acids. CDR3 nucleotide sequence: TGTGCCAGCAGCTTTTATCTGGGCCCCAGGGTAGCTTTCTTT. Translated: CASSFYLGPRVAFF.

The chain recombines TRBV29-1 with TRBJ2-7; D is perhaps TRBD2 (5 bases). V lost 6 bases and J 4 bases, leaving 16 bases between the germline ends. The germline gives CDR1 SQVTM, CDR2 ANQGSEA. This CDR3 has 13 amino acids. CDR3 amino acids: CSVLTGILYEQYF. CDR3 in DNA: TGCAGCGTCCTAACGGGGATTTTATACGAGCAGTACTTC.